Included here is one T cell receptor (beta chain) sequence, with context. Its matching antigen is unknown. TCRdb re-derived calls from the reads in MiXCR, one entry per CDR3 protein. The data contain under 95,000 distinct CDR3 sequences, 45% to 50% of them singletons. The data originate from a study of T cell repertoires in cytomegalovirus infection. At the level of the study: The authors relied on CMV epitopes, both recently identified HLA-C-restricted and well-studied HLA-B-restricted. Signatures in public TCR beta sequences pointed to both CMV infection and matching HLA type.

The trim removed 7 bases at V and 4 bases at J, leaving 10 bases unmatched. The CDR3 has 14 residues. Germline loops: CDR1 SQVTM, CDR2 ANQGSEA. Study conclusions and caveats: Cumulative frequency of public TCR beta families picked out carriers of CMV plus the relevant HLA. CMV-specific TCR beta clonotypes restricted by HLA-C dominated the ex vivo response.

The chain joins TRBV29-1 to TRBJ2-3; 8 nucleotides line up with TRBD2. The source of this sequence is a human donor in good health (CMV status not recorded). Some clones in this sample may be carry-over from other donors' samples. The sequencing used CD8+ T cells from cultured PBMCs, collected from culture after CMV antigen stimulation. The CDR3 sequence: CSAISGIGSDTQYF. The CDR3 bases are TGCAGCGCCATTAGCGGGATAGGATCAGATACGCAGTATTTT.